These 27 T cell receptor beta chains originate from one sample sequenced in a study of identical twins. MiXCR, run by TCRdb on the 5' RACE reads, gives a single entry per CDR3 protein. The repertoire holds over 600,000 distinct CDR3 sequences, with around 20% as singletons. These data are also associated with another study on T cells expressing NK-cell markers.

Sequencing used PBMCs. These receptors all come from a woman under 30 in good health.

The chain employs TRBV21-1 and TRBJ2-1; the table's D gene call, TRBD2, was not cross checked with the DNA. TRBV21-1 constitutes a pseudogene. The CDR3 extends over 17 amino acids. The CDR3 spells CASSIRTSGDLGNEQFF. CDR3 DNA sequence: TGTGCCAGCAGCATTCGGACTAGCGGGGACCTCGGGAATGAGCAGTTCTTC.

The chain combines TRBV23-1 with TRBJ1-5; 8 bases match TRBD1. TRBV23-1 qualifies as an ORF whose function is uncertain. The junction had 11 bases not matched to a gene; V was cut back by 6 bases and J by 4 bases. CDR3 length equals 16 residues. The DNA for the CDR3 is TGCGCCAGCAGCCAGCTGCCAGGGGGCTGGAATCAGCCCCAGCATTTT. Its translation: CASSQLPGGWNQPQHF.

The chain links TRBV6-5 to TRBJ2-7, with D hard to call. CDR1 is MNHEY, CDR2 SVGAGI, per germline. Trimming removed 4 bases at V and 12 bases at J, with 16 bases between. The CDR3 consists of 12 residues. The CDR3 DNA reads TGTGCCAGCAGTTCAAGCTCGGGCCCCGGGTACTTC. This translates into CASSSSSGPGYF.

This clonotype was recorded a few times. The chain is built from TRBV7-9 and TRBJ1-1; no firm D call. Trimming left V 2 bases short and J 2 bases short, with 12 bases between. The CDR3 covers 15 residues. Germline loops: CDR1 SEHNR, CDR2 FQNEAQ (reference sequence). The CDR3 nucleotides read TGTGCCAGCAGCTTACGGTCTGGTATTAACACTGAAGCTTTCTTT. Translating gives CASSLRSGINTEAFF.

This chain uses TRBV10-3 with TRBJ2-7; TRBD2 matches at 10 bases. V shed 6 bases and J 3 bases; nucleotides not matched to a gene: 2. This CDR3 is built from 13 residues. Looked up from germline, CDR1 is ENHRY and CDR2 is SYGVKD. Here the CDR3 reads CAIRASGSYEQYF. CDR3 in DNA: TGTGCCATCAGGGCTAGCGGGAGCTACGAGCAGTACTTC.

This clonotype has more than one count but fewer than ten. The chain carries TRBV29-1 and TRBJ2-3; D not resolved. The V and J ends lost 0 bases and 1 base respectively, with 8 bases between them. Germline CDR1 and CDR2: SQVTM and ANQGSEA. CDR3 size: 14 residues. The CDR3 DNA reads as TGCAGCGTTGAAGAGGGTTGGGGCACAGATACGCAGTATTTT. Amino acid sequence: CSVEEGWGTDTQYF.

This clonotype has only a few counts. This rearrangement joins TRBV10-2 to TRBJ2-2; TRBD2 matches at 8 bases. The germline V gene has CDR1 WSHSY and CDR2 SAAADI. This CDR3 is 14 amino acids long. Losses at the gene ends were 3 bases for V and 7 bases for J; bases not matched to a gene: 4. The CDR3, as DNA: TGCGCCAGCAGTGAAACGGGAGGGGACGGGGAGCTGTTTTTT. It encodes CASSETGGDGELFF.

This clonotype has a count of ten or more. One junction end disagrees with the germline gene, perhaps due to a read error. The chain joins TRBV18 to TRBJ2-3; D is ambiguous. Per germline, CDR1 KGHSH and CDR2 LQKENI. The CDR3 has 13 amino acids. The DNA of the CDR3 is TGCGCCAGCAGCCCCCGCCTCACAGATACGCAGTATTTT. This sequence encodes CASSPRLTDTQYF.

This clonotype has just a few counts. This sequence joins TRBV4-3 and TRBJ2-1; D is possibly TRBD1 or TRBD2 (6 bases each). In germline, CDR1 is LGHNA, CDR2 YSLEER. The CDR3 spans 19 residues. The V end lost 0 bases, the J end lost 2 bases, and 20 bases lay between the germline ends. The CDR3 bases are TGCGCCAGCAGCCAAGACCCCGGGGGACCCGGGGGCGCCTACAATGAGCAGTTCTTC. Encoded protein: CASSQDPGGPGGAYNEQFF.

The V call is TRBV7-8, the J call TRBJ2-2; no reliable D call. V lost 5 bases and J lost 4, with 14 bases in between. This CDR3 region has 15 residues. Germline CDR1 reads SGHVS; CDR2 reads FQNEAQ. The CDR3 protein is CASSPDSGFTGELFF. The CDR3 DNA sequence: TGTGCCAGCAGCCCCGATTCCGGGTTCACCGGGGAGCTGTTTTTT.

The gene calls are TRBV5-1 and TRBJ2-7, with D maybe TRBD1 (6 bases). The CDR3 is 13 amino acids. Trimming pared 4 bases from V and 0 bases from J, leaving 8 bases between. The germline V gene encodes CDR1 SGHRS and CDR2 YFSETQ. The CDR3: CASSGDTSYEQYF. The DNA for the CDR3 is TGCGCCAGCAGCGGGGACACCTCCTACGAGCAGTACTTC.

This clonotype has a count of ten or more. The chain joins TRBV20-1 to TRBJ2-7; D gene uncertain. The CDR3 has 14 amino acids. Germline V gene data show CDR1 as DFQATT and CDR2 as SNEGSKA (reference sequence). Trimming removed 3 bases at V and 0 bases at J, with 12 bases between. CDR3 sequence (DNA): TGCAGTGCTAGGACGTCCGAGAGCTCCTACGAGCAGTACTTC. It is translated as CSARTSESSYEQYF.

This clonotype was observed at least ten times. This rearrangement joins TRBV12-3 or TRBV12-4 to TRBJ2-3; D possibly uses TRBD1 or TRBD2 (6 bases each). This CDR3 is built from 17 residues. V shed 2 bases and J shed 4 bases, with 19 bases lying between them. CDR3 DNA sequence: TGTGCCAGCAGTTTAATCTGGGGGGCGCAGATACCAGATACGCAGTATTTT. Translation gives CASSLIWGAQIPDTQYF.

V gene TRBV5-1 combines with J gene TRBJ1-5, with D possibly being TRBD1 (6 bases). The CDR3 has 15 residues. Looked up from germline, CDR1 is SGHRS and CDR2 is YFSETQ. V lost 0 bases and J lost 7, with 14 bases in between. CDR3 region: CASSLEPGGGQPQHF. DNA of the CDR3: TGCGCCAGCAGCTTGGAACCCGGGGGCGGACAGCCCCAGCATTTT.

V and J are TRBV20-1 and TRBJ2-3; tentative D call: TRBD2 (7 bases). The CDR3 has 13 amino acids. Germline V gives CDR1 DFQATT, CDR2 SNEGSKA (reference sequence). The germline V and J ends were trimmed by 3 bases and 2 bases, with 9 bases remaining between them. The CDR3 sequence: CSASRGATDTQYF. In DNA, the CDR3 is TGCAGTGCTAGCCGGGGGGCCACAGATACGCAGTATTTT.

V is TRBV6-2 or TRBV6-3 and J is TRBJ2-7, with D tentatively TRBD2 (6 bases). CDR1 and CDR2 (germline): MNHEY, SVGEGT. CDR3 length equals 15 residues. Trimming cost V 6 bases and J 0 bases, with 15 bases left between them. The CDR3 nucleotides are TGTGCCAGCAGGGTGTATGACGGGAGCTCCTACGAGCAGTACTTC. Protein product: CASRVYDGSSYEQYF.

The chain recombines TRBV12-3 or TRBV12-4 with TRBJ2-7, with unresolved D. The CDR3 extends over 11 amino acids. The V and J ends lost 4 bases and 8 bases respectively, with 9 bases between them. CDR3 amino acids: CASSSPVQQYF. CDR3 bases: TGTGCCAGCAGTTCTCCGGTGCAGCAGTACTTC.

The chain joins TRBV4-3 to TRBJ2-1, with TRBD1 identical over 9 bases. This CDR3 comprises 15 residues. J was trimmed by 6 bases and V by 0 bases; bases with no gene match: 3. Germline loops: CDR1 LGHNA, CDR2 YSLEER. The CDR3 coding sequence is TGCGCCAGCAGCCAAGAATGGGACAGGGTCAATGAGCAGTTCTTC. Protein: CASSQEWDRVNEQFF.

This clonotype occurred many times. This chain joins TRBV4-3 and TRBJ2-2; possibly TRBD1 for D (6 bases). CDR1 is LGHNA, CDR2 YSLEER, per germline. This CDR3 comprises 13 residues. V shed 5 bases and J shed 5 bases, with 9 bases lying between them. CDR3 amino acids: CASSTQGTGELFF. In nucleotides, the CDR3 is TGCGCCAGCAGCACACAGGGAACCGGGGAGCTGTTTTTT.

This clonotype has ten or more counts. This chain uses TRBV21-1 with TRBJ1-4; TRBD1, the table's D call, was not compared with the DNA. TRBV21-1 is an annotated pseudogene. This CDR3 is 17 amino acids long. The CDR3 reads CASSKAPGQRFWEKLFF. As DNA, the CDR3 is TGTGCCAGCAGCAAAGCTCCAGGGCAACGGTTTTGGGAAAAACTGTTTTTT.

This clonotype was observed a few times. This rearrangement joins TRBV20-1 to TRBJ2-1; D may be TRBD1 or TRBD2 (6 bases each). Germline V gives CDR1 DFQATT, CDR2 SNEGSKA (reference sequence). Trimming shortened V by 5 bases and J by 5 bases, and 10 bases separated the two germline ends. This CDR3 spans 12 amino acids. CDR3 in DNA: TGCAGTGCTGGGGGGCCCCACAATGAGCAGTTCTTC. Encoded protein: CSAGGPHNEQFF.

The CDR3 DNA reads TGCGCCAGCAGCCAAGCTATGCTCGGCGTGGGGCAGTACTTC. Encoded protein: CASSQAMLGVGQYF. The chain joins TRBV4-3 to TRBJ2-7; D is undetermined. CDR3 length: 14 amino acids. The V gene lost 1 base and the J gene lost 9 bases, with 16 bases spanning the gap. CDR1 is LGHNA and CDR2 is YSLEER in the germline V gene.

This clonotype turned up a few times. V gene TRBV3-1 combines with J gene TRBJ2-6; TRBD1 is a possible D gene (6 bases). CDR1 and CDR2 (germline): LGHDT, YNNKEL (reference sequence). The CDR3 length is 17 residues. V was clipped by 3 bases and J by 0 bases, with 12 bases between them. For the CDR3, the DNA is TGTGCCAGCAGCCATTGGGGACACAACTCTGGGGCCAACGTCCTGACTTTC. Its protein is CASSHWGHNSGANVLTF.

This chain connects TRBV12-3 or TRBV12-4 to TRBJ2-5; perhaps TRBD2 as D (7 bases). V was clipped by 6 bases and J by 5 bases, with 13 bases between them. This CDR3 comprises 13 residues. The CDR3 here is CASRTGGPETQYF. DNA for the CDR3: TGTGCCAGCAGAACCGGGGGGCCGGAGACCCAGTACTTC.

This clonotype was found many times. The CDR3 is CSARGRTYNEQFF. The CDR3 coding sequence is TGCAGTGCCCGGGGCCGGACTTACAATGAGCAGTTCTTC. The chain has TRBV20-1 and TRBJ2-1, with D perhaps assigned TRBD1 or TRBD2 (5 bases each). Germline values: CDR1 DFQATT, CDR2 SNEGSKA (reference sequence). The V end lost 6 bases, the J end lost 4 bases, and 13 bases lay between the germline ends. The CDR3 sequence is 13 residues long.

The chain joins TRBV6-2 or TRBV6-3 to TRBJ2-1, with 9 bases lining up with TRBD2. Germline lookup yields CDR1 MNHEY and CDR2 SVGEGT. The CDR3 runs 17 residues. The junction had 10 bases not matched to a gene; V was cut back by 4 bases and J by 3 bases. The CDR3: CASSCLAGIQCYNEQFF. The DNA of the CDR3 is TGTGCCAGCAGTTGTCTAGCGGGAATCCAATGCTACAATGAGCAGTTCTTC.

This clonotype was seen a handful of times. The gene calls are TRBV9 and TRBJ2-2; D gene ambiguous. The CDR3 length is 14 residues. V lost 6 bases, J lost 7 bases, and 16 bases lay in between. CDR1 and CDR2 from the germline V gene are SGDLS and YYNGEE. DNA for the CDR3: TGTGCCAGCATAGGGCGACGTGAGATCGGGGAGCTGTTTTTT. This sequence encodes CASIGRREIGELFF.